The 26 T cell receptor beta chains below come from one sample, sequenced in a study of blood T cell repertoires in COVID-19. Measured with immunoSEQ multiplex PCR; TCRdb has only the in-frame clones, and not every one. The top ten hold 35% to 50% of the sample, which has about 36,000 clones, 75% to 85% seen once. The specimen was peripheral blood. The receptors were sampled from a human donor in a cohort sampled during active or convalescent COVID-19. The donor label of this sample is uncertain.

The chain carries TRBV3-1 (or the pseudogene TRBV3-2) and TRBJ2-5, with unresolved D. The CDR3 consists of 13 residues. The germline V gene has CDR1 LGHDT and CDR2 YNNKEL (reference sequence). Between the trimmed V and J ends, which lost 4 bases and 4 bases, there was a span of 10 bases. CDR3 nucleotides: TGTGCCAGCAGCCGTGAGGCCCGAGAGACCCAGTACTTC. This sequence encodes CASSREARETQYF.

This clone appeared a few times. The same CDR3 arises from other DNA sequences in this sample as well. The chain carries TRBV29-1 and TRBJ2-5, with D maybe TRBD1 (6 bases). V shed 5 bases and J shed 4 bases, with 14 bases lying between them. The CDR3 runs to 13 residues. From germline, CDR1 is SQVTM and CDR2 ANQGSEA. The DNA of the CDR3 is TGCAGCGTTACGGACAGAGGCGGAGAGACCCAGTACTTC. Its protein is CSVTDRGGETQYF. Supplemented by reference TRBV29-1 and TRBJ2-5, the full variable domain reads SAVISQKPSRDICQRGTSLTIQCQVDSQVTMMFWYRQQPGQSLTLIATANQGSEATYESGFVIDKFPISRPNLTFSTLTVSNMSPEDSSIYLCSVTDRGGETQYFGPGTRLLVL.

The rearrangement links TRBV10-3 to TRBJ1-5, with D possibly TRBD1 on 5 matching bases. Trimming stripped 7 bases from V and 1 base from J, with 8 bases between. This CDR3 region has 13 residues. From germline, CDR1 is ENHRY and CDR2 SYGVKD. The CDR3 loop reads CAIKGESNQPQHF. In DNA, the CDR3 is TGTGCCATCAAAGGGGAAAGCAATCAGCCCCAGCATTTT.

The rearrangement uses TRBV9 and TRBJ2-3; D possibly corresponds to TRBD2 (6 bases). Trimming cost V 3 bases and J 3 bases, with 11 bases left between them. The CDR3 consists of 14 residues. Germline V CDR1 and CDR2: SGDLS, YYNGEE. As DNA, the CDR3 is TGTGCCAGCAGCGGCCGGGACTTTACAGATACGCAGTATTTT. Translation gives CASSGRDFTDTQYF.

The chain recombines TRBV7-2 with TRBJ2-7; 10 nucleotides align to TRBD2. This CDR3 has 16 residues. Germline CDR1 and CDR2: SGHTA and FQGNSA. Germline trimming cut 1 base from V and 2 bases from J; bases unmatched to any gene: 5. CDR3 residues: CASSLGAGGFTYEQYF. DNA of the CDR3: TGTGCCAGCAGCTTAGGAGCGGGAGGGTTCACCTACGAGCAGTACTTC.

V and J are TRBV5-5 and TRBJ2-7, with 7 bases lining up with TRBD1. The CDR3 covers 13 residues. Germline V CDR1 and CDR2: SGHKS, YYEKEE (reference sequence). V dropped 3 bases and J dropped 3; count of bases not matched to a gene: 3. The CDR3 region has the DNA TGTGCCAGCAGCTGGGGACAGATCTACGAGCAGTACTTC. It translates to CASSWGQIYEQYF.

This chain joins TRBV2 and TRBJ1-4; D gene ambiguous. Germline V gene sequence: CDR1 SNHLY, CDR2 FYNNEI. This CDR3 has 14 residues. Trimming removed 8 bases at V and 2 bases at J, with 12 bases between. CDR3 bases: TGTGCCAGCTCGGTGAGGGCGACTAATGAAAAACTGTTTTTT. Protein product: CASSVRATNEKLFF.

The gene calls are TRBV4-2 and TRBJ2-7; maybe TRBD2 (6 bases). This CDR3 is built from 13 residues. Trimming took 2 bases from V and 4 from J, leaving 9 bases between them. Germline loops: CDR1 LGHNA, CDR2 YNFKEQ. CDR3 sequence reads: CASSQQGGYEQYF. DNA of the CDR3: TGTGCCAGCAGCCAACAGGGAGGATACGAGCAGTACTTC.

The CDR3 nucleotides are TGTGCCACCAGTGACAGGGCTGGTGGCTACACCTTC. This translates into CATSDRAGGYTF. The chain combines TRBV24-1 with TRBJ1-2, with D perhaps TRBD1 (5 bases). Germline loops: CDR1 KGHDR, CDR2 SFDVKD. CDR3 size: 12 residues. V dropped 4 bases and J dropped 7 bases, with 9 bases sitting between them.

This chain uses TRBV30 with TRBJ1-5, with unresolved D. The V end lost 2 bases, the J end lost 0 bases, and 14 bases lay between the germline ends. The CDR3 runs to 16 residues. CDR1 and CDR2 (germline): GTSNPN, SVGIG (reference sequence). CDR3 amino acids: CAWSRTDVPSNQPQHF. The CDR3, as DNA: TGTGCCTGGAGTCGTACAGACGTTCCTAGCAATCAGCCCCAGCATTTT. Together with reference TRBV30 and TRBJ1-5, the CDR3 gives the full variable domain: SQTIHQWPATLVQPVGSPLSLECTVEGTSNPNLYWYRQAAGRGLQLLFYSVGIGQISSEVPQNLSASRPQDRQFILSSKKLLLSDSGFYLCAWSRTDVPSNQPQHFGDGTRLSIL.

CDR3 bases: TGTGCCAGCAGCTTTGGACTAGCGGGGGGGCCGGCCCAGTACTTC. Protein sequence: CASSFGLAGGPAQYF. The gene calls are TRBV7-2 and TRBJ2-5; 15 bases map to TRBD2. J was trimmed by 9 bases and V by 3 bases; bases with no gene match: 5. This CDR3 has 15 amino acids. Looked up from germline, CDR1 is SGHTA and CDR2 is FQGNSA.

This clone was observed a handful of times. The CDR3 coding sequence is TGTGCCAGCAGCCAAGATGGGACTAGCGGGTACAATGAGCAGTTCTTC. The encoded protein is CASSQDGTSGYNEQFF. The chain recombines TRBV3-1 (or the pseudogene TRBV3-2) with TRBJ2-1, with TRBD2 matching 12 bases. Germline trimming cut 0 bases from V and 4 bases from J; bases unmatched to any gene: 1. CDR1 is LGHDT, CDR2 YNNKEL, per germline (reference sequence). The length of the CDR3 is 16 residues.

This chain joins TRBV5-1 and TRBJ2-7; TRBD1 matches at 7 bases. CDR3 length equals 15 residues. J gave up 0 bases and V 4 bases, and 7 bases lay outside the gene matches. The germline CDR1 and CDR2 sequences are SGHRS and YFSETQ. The CDR3 reads CASSLPDRSSYEQYF. CDR3 coding DNA: TGCGCCAGCAGCCTTCCGGACAGGAGCTCCTACGAGCAGTACTTC. Variable domain in full (rest from reference TRBV5-1 and TRBJ2-7): KAGVTQTPRYLIKTRGQQVTLSCSPISGHRSVSWYQQTPGQGLQFLFEYFSETQRNKGNFPGRFSGRQFSNSRSEMNVSTLELGDSALYLCASSLPDRSSYEQYFGPGTRLTVT.

CDR3 in amino acids: CAIRPFQRENNEQFF. The CDR3 nucleotides are TGTGCCATCAGACCATTCCAGCGGGAGAACAATGAGCAGTTCTTC. This rearrangement joins TRBV10-3 to TRBJ2-1; the match to TRBD2 covers 8 bases. J was trimmed by 5 bases and V by 6 bases; bases with no gene match: 9. This CDR3 region has 15 residues. The germline V gene encodes CDR1 ENHRY and CDR2 SYGVKD.

The rearrangement uses TRBV7-6 and TRBJ2-2; a possible D gene is TRBD2 (6 bases). Trimming stripped 3 bases from V and 6 bases from J, with 14 bases between. The CDR3 sequence is 15 residues long. Germline V gives CDR1 SGHVS, CDR2 FNYEAQ. For the CDR3, the DNA is TGTGCCAGCAGCTTGACGGGAGCCTTCGCCGGGGAGCTGTTTTTT. The encoded protein is CASSLTGAFAGELFF.

CDR3 residues: CAINFEMNTEAFF. CDR3 sequence (DNA): TGTGCCATCAACTTTGAGATGAACACTGAAGCTTTCTTT. The chain combines TRBV10-3 with TRBJ1-1, with unresolved D. Trimming pared 7 bases from V and 0 bases from J, leaving 9 bases between. Germline values: CDR1 ENHRY, CDR2 SYGVKD. The CDR3 has 13 residues.

This clone was found a few times. This sequence joins TRBV6-6 and TRBJ1-4, with TRBD1 matching over 10 bases. The length of the CDR3 is 14 residues. The ends lost 2 bases at V and 8 bases at J; junction bases unmatched: 2. Germline CDR1 and CDR2: MNHNY and SVGAGI (reference sequence). CDR3: CASSYDRGREKLFF. Here the CDR3 DNA reads TGTGCCAGCAGTTACGACAGGGGGCGGGAAAAACTGTTTTTT.

The chain combines TRBV30 with TRBJ2-7, with 9 bases matching TRBD2. Germline CDR1 GTSNPN, CDR2 SVGIG (reference sequence). With 4 bases clipped from V and 0 bases from J, the junction kept 7 bases outside the gene matches. The CDR3 has 15 amino acids. As DNA, the CDR3 is TGTGCCTGGATGGTGACTAGCGGAAACTCCTACGAGCAGTACTTC. The encoded protein is CAWMVTSGNSYEQYF.

This sequence joins TRBV19 and TRBJ1-2, with D hard to call. Between the trimmed V and J ends, which lost 7 bases and 6 bases, there was a span of 15 bases. The CDR3 spans 13 residues. Germline lookup yields CDR1 LNHDA and CDR2 SQIVND (reference sequence). As DNA, the CDR3 is TGTGCCAGTAATGAGAGGTTATTGGATGGCTACACCTTC. Residues: CASNERLLDGYTF.

The chain links TRBV4-2 to TRBJ2-1; 11 nucleotides agree with TRBD2. The germline gives CDR1 LGHNA, CDR2 YNFKEQ. V lost 0 bases and J lost 4; bases outside the gene matches: 8. The CDR3 has 18 amino acids. The CDR3 bases are TGTGCCAGCAGCCAAGATCCCGGTCTAGCGGGAGGTTACAATGAGCAGTTCTTC. Translation gives CASSQDPGLAGGYNEQFF.

The V and J genes are TRBV27 and TRBJ2-3, with TRBD2 matching over 9 bases. Trimming removed 6 bases from V and 6 bases from J; junction bases left unmatched: 10. This CDR3 contains 15 residues. Germline assignment: CDR1 MNHEY and CDR2 SMNVEV (reference sequence). The CDR3 here is CASRPRSGRGDTQYF. The CDR3 nucleotides are TGTGCCAGCAGGCCGCGTAGCGGGAGAGGGGATACGCAGTATTTT.

V and J are TRBV30 and TRBJ2-3; D perhaps matches TRBD1 (6 bases). The CDR3 runs to 11 residues. CDR1 is GTSNPN and CDR2 is SVGIG in the germline V gene (reference sequence). The CDR3 sequence: CAWGRADTQYF. The CDR3 DNA sequence: TGTGCGTGGGGGCGGGCAGATACGCAGTATTTT.

The chain has TRBV27 and TRBJ1-1; weak D call: TRBD1 (5 bases). Trimming cost V 8 bases and J 0 bases, with 16 bases left between them. The V gene's germline CDR1 is MNHEY and CDR2 SMNVEV (reference sequence). The CDR3 is 15 residues long. This CDR3 reads CASFRALRMNTEAFF. The CDR3 bases are TGTGCCAGCTTCAGGGCCCTCAGAATGAACACTGAAGCTTTCTTT.

The chain recombines TRBV11-2 with TRBJ2-1; D is perhaps TRBD1 (5 bases). CDR1 and CDR2 (germline): SGHAT, FQNNGV. V was clipped by 5 bases and J by 12 bases, with 11 bases between them. This CDR3 is 11 amino acids long. In DNA form, the CDR3 reads TGTGCCAGCAGCCGCGTCCAGGGGCAGTTCTTC. As protein: CASSRVQGQFF.

This chain uses TRBV18 with TRBJ1-6; TRBD1 is a possible D gene (6 bases). The germline V gene has CDR1 KGHSH and CDR2 LQKENI. V shed 4 bases and J shed 4 bases, with 14 bases lying between them. The CDR3 loop spans 16 amino acids. The DNA of the CDR3 is TGTGCCAGCTCACTAAAACGGACAGATTATAATTCACCCCTCCACTTT. This translates into CASSLKRTDYNSPLHF.

The chain is built from TRBV18 and TRBJ2-7; unclear D gene. V lost 3 bases to trimming and J lost 11 bases, with 14 bases between them. The V gene's germline CDR1 is KGHSH and CDR2 LQKENI. The CDR3 runs to 12 residues. The CDR3 sequence is CASSPPLEMEYF. The CDR3 nucleotides are TGTGCCAGCTCACCGCCTTTGGAGATGGAGTACTTC.